This record covers a single TCR beta chain. This clone was observed once. Its antigen remains unidentified. No base quality information exists; no much larger clone differs at one position. V is cut by 4 bases and J by 6 bases, and the space between the germline ends is 6 bases. The germline V gene (reference sequence) supplies CDR1 SEHNR and CDR2 FQNEAQ. Including cysteine and phenylalanine, the CDR3 has 12 amino acids. CDR3 DNA is the only sequence kept; it has 36 bases, read in frame from the first base. Using the deep immunoSEQ assay, multiplex PCR amplified TCR CDR3 regions from genomic DNA. For each cell subset, the extracted genomic DNA was distributed evenly across all wells of several immunoSEQ 96-well plates, and each plate served as one replicate. For sorted subsets, roughly 190 ng of genomic DNA, equivalent to 25,000 to 30,000 T cell genomes, went into each replicate PCR. The purified libraries were quantified using a Qubit 3.0 fluorometer, sized with a Bioanalyzer 2100, and then quantified again using the KAPA Library Quantification kit. Each immunoSEQ 96-well plate was sequenced on its own single-read 150-cycle Illumina NextSeq 550 flow cell. As for how the authors treated the data: The immunoSEQ output contained only junctional sequences without quality scores, so filtering could not match that applied to full-length reads. Sequences were annotated with PyIR, a Python wrapper for IgBLAST v1.9, using IMGT germline references to assign V/J genes and CDR3. Any read was removed if the V/J assignment was weak (E-value above 1e-6), the CDR3 was missing, or the read contained stop codons, out-of-frame junctions, or ambiguous translated residues. V3J clonotypes were defined as sequences sharing the same inferred V gene, J gene, and CDR3 amino acid sequence. To compute the percentage overlap between repertoires, the number of shared unique clonotypes was divided by the size of the smaller repertoire. Three approaches were used to assess repertoire richness: RTK rarefaction, the Chao1 estimator, and Recon v2.1 estimates of unobserved clonotypes. Generation probabilities for all TCRbeta clonotypes obtained by the gDNA method from a handful of donors were computed using OLGA. Imported from immuneACCESS, the table was reduced by TCRdb to in-frame sequences with V and J called. These copies leave out some clones; in studies compared against another copy, an unresolved V gene accounts for under half, and the cause of the remainder is not known. The DNA was the basis for D and trimming; V, J and clone size are from that table. This sample lists 2 million to 2.5 million clones; more than 80% were detected once. About 0.39% of the sample is in the top ten clones.

The sample belongs to a study of shared clonotypes between healthy human individuals (dated by TCRdb to about 2020). Context from the whole study: Three men and two women, aged 18 to 49 years, made up the cohort. To increase sequencing depth and limit assay-specific biases, TCR repertoire library preparation and sequencing were carried out by different laboratories using diverse techniques. For each donor, CD4 naive and CD4 memory were each given three plates, CD8 naive was given two plates, and CD8 memory was given one plate. The study deeply sequenced blood TCR repertoires of about five healthy adults to estimate repertoire size and the extent of clonotype sharing between individuals. Leukapheresis yielded between about 0.94 and 10 billion PBMCs per donor.

Donors were healthy HIV-negative adults with no recently reported acute infections or vaccinations. All donors were Caucasian adults living in Nashville, Tennessee, USA. Magnetic negative selection was used to enrich CD4+ T cells, after which naive cells were positively selected on CD45RA and the negative fraction became the memory subset. Blood was collected by leukapheresis, and PBMCs were isolated by Ficoll-Histopaque density gradient centrifugation and then cryopreserved in liquid nitrogen vapor phase. Analytical flow cytometry was used to check the purity and quantity of every magnetically sorted T cell population. Each sorted fraction had its genomic DNA isolated and then quantified by UV absorbance on a Nanodrop 2000c. What the work shows at the level of the full study, not this receptor alone: Pairwise subsampling indicated that sequencing depth was expected to affect the degree of clonotype sharing among donors. Naive subsets generally had larger estimated clonotype richness than memory subsets. Across a handful of donors, around 5% of naive CD4, 3.5% of naive CD8, 2% to 2.5% of memory CD4, and 0.4% of memory CD8 clonotypes were shared. Sampling was restricted to blood, and TCR repertoires in tissues likely differ from the TCR repertoires found in blood. Compared with non-shared clonotypes, clonotypes shared by all four sorted-subset donors had higher generation probabilities. The genetic and exposure-history diversity represented was limited by the small number of donors. Even with the large sequencing depth, rarefaction of the sorted-subset datasets indicated that sequencing was incomplete.

The clonotype comes from a man aged 18 to 35 in good health. Some clones in this sample may be carry-over from other donors' samples. Specimen: naive CD4+ T cells from PBMCs. The cell subset or site label here, explained by the study, means: CD45RA+ positively selected. The V gene is TRBV7-9 and the J gene is TRBJ2-2; the D gene lacks a confident call. CDR3 region: CASSSPAGELFF. The DNA sequence reads TGTGCCAGCAGCTCCCCTGCCGGGGAGCTGTTTTTT.